The T cell receptor beta chain described here comes from a study of CD8+ T cells in alopecia areata. Concerning this clone: Antigen: not known.

Findings and caveats of the study: Scalp sample data also include resident alphabeta T cells from normal skin. Across lesional scalp, and particularly alopecia totalis/universalis, clonality surpassed that of normal scalp.

Extraction and reverse transcription of RNA yielded cDNA as the sequencing template. Clones were read by immunoSEQ multiplex PCR, and TCRdb kept only the in-frame ones, dropping some. Among about 110,000 clones, around 59% were seen once, and the ten largest hold more than 20%. CDR1 is SGDLS, CDR2 YYNGEE, per germline. The CDR3 length is 15 residues. Trimming took 1 base from V and 6 from J; bases not matched to a gene: 8. PBMCs yielded sorted CD4+ and CD8+ T cells. The source of this sequence is a human donor in good health. The sample comprised CD8+ T cells sorted from blood. The V call is TRBV9, the J call TRBJ2-7; 9 positions match TRBD2. CDR3 region: CASSVMSGGFSEQYF. In DNA form, the CDR3 reads TGTGCCAGCAGCGTAATGAGCGGGGGGTTCTCCGAGCAGTACTTC.